This TCR beta chain emerged from a study of T cells in Graves' hyperthyroidism and ophthalmopathy. Study-wide findings and caveats: A model of 13 V-J pairs discriminated ophthalmopathy from stable hyperthyroidism.

Amplification targeted TCR beta CDR3 regions from RNA transcripts. First-round RT-PCR of the TCR CDR3 relied on the HTBI primer set. TCRdb fed the multiplex PCR reads into MiXCR, producing one record per CDR3 protein. Of hundreds of thousands of distinct CDR3 sequences detected, approximately 40% appear once; the ten largest clones hold about 8.9%. Unmatched junction bases numbered 8, after V lost 1 base and J lost 5 bases. The germline V gene encodes CDR1 LNHNV and CDR2 YYDKDF (reference sequence). The CDR3 contains 16 residues. This clonotype was seen just once. As yet, its antigen is unknown. This sample holds PBMCs from 10 ml fresh peripheral blood.

The chain couples TRBV15 to TRBJ2-5; 9 positions agree with TRBD1. The TCR sequence derives from a man aged 18 to 29 with Graves' hyperthyroidism. The specimen sequenced was blood. The CDR3 coding sequence is TGTGCCACCAGCAGAGGGGACAGGGAGGGCCCTGAGACCCAGTACTTC. This translates into CATSRGDREGPETQYF. Full variable domain (remainder filled in from reference TRBV15 and TRBJ2-5): DAMVIQNPRYQVTQFGKPVTLSCSQTLNHNVMYWYQQKSSQAPKLLFHYYDKDFNNEADTPDNFQSRRPNTSFCFLDIRSPGLGDTAMYLCATSRGDREGPETQYFGPGTRLLVL.